This T cell receptor beta chain was identified in a study of T cell responses to AZD1222 COVID-19 vaccine. Notes on the study in general: Reportedly, close to half of spike-specific TCRs are directed against unmutated variant regions. Clonal diversity may have been underestimated in mostly white British donors. At baseline, just five to seven AZD1222 recipients tested seropositive.

Trimming took 3 bases from V and 2 from J; bases not matched to a gene: 6. CDR3 size: 15 residues. In germline, CDR1 is SGHNT, CDR2 YYREEE (reference sequence). For this clone: The antigen remains unidentified.

Sequencing used immunoSEQ multiplex PCR; TCRdb keeps in-frame clones, though not all of them. The data show 100,000 to 150,000 clones, with roughly 90% seen just once and approximately 2.5% held by the top ten. Sequencing used peripheral blood, obtained on day 0 of AZD1222 vaccination. The source is an adult in good health. J is TRBJ2-7 and V is TRBV5-4; 9 bases fit TRBD1. The CDR3 is CASSSPGQGTYEQYF. Here the CDR3 DNA reads TGTGCCAGCAGCTCCCCGGGACAGGGTACCTACGAGCAGTACTTC.